This TCR beta chain came from a study of OX40 agonist ivuxolimab in advanced cancers. As for the study in general: The patients received agonistic anti-OX40 (CD134) antibody ivuxolimab. Cohort: approximately 83% men, mean age about 60, aged about 20 to 79. Overall study findings and caveats: With doses of 0.1-3.0 mg/kg, partial responders showed among the lowest clonal expansion.

Sequencing used immunoSEQ multiplex PCR; TCRdb keeps in-frame clones, though not all of them. This table holds roughly 61,000 clones, approximately 81% found once. This clone is medium-sized in the sample. Its target is unknown. Trimming left V 3 bases short and J 3 bases short, with 11 bases between. Germline V gene data show CDR1 as LNHDA and CDR2 as SQIVND (reference sequence). The CDR3 covers 14 residues. The receptor was derived from an adult with an advanced solid tumor such as melanoma, head and neck, liver or kidney cancer. V and J are TRBV19 and TRBJ1-2; D not resolved. The material sequenced was CD4+ or CD8+ T cells sorted from blood, taken in a trial of the OX40 agonist ivuxolimab. DNA for the CDR3: TGTGCCAGTAGTATGTTCGAGGGTGACTATGGCTACACCTTC. This translates into CASSMFEGDYGYTF.